This T cell receptor (beta chain) is drawn from a study of blood T cells in healthy people across ages (dated by TCRdb to about 2015). For the wider study: Template switching captured roughly one uniquely barcoded TCR beta cDNA molecule per two T cells in model experiments. The donors were divided into four age groups: young (average 16 years), middle-aged (over 35), aged (about 56) and long-lived (about 90). Two additional independent replicas of 1 million unique cDNA reads from the same blood draw were analyzed for two donors (one aged 18 to 29 and one aged 80 or older). To avoid experimental bias, donors of different ages were randomly spread across the sequencing lanes. The study measured age-related changes in TCR beta repertoire diversity using deep sequencing normalized with unique cDNA molecular identifiers.

V is reduced by 4 bases and J by 0 bases, leaving a spacing of 2 bases between them. CDR1 and CDR2 are drawn from the germline V gene: KGHDR, SFDVKD. There are 12 amino acids in the CDR3, from cysteine to phenylalanine inclusive. Only the CDR3 DNA is retained, 36 bases long and in frame from the first base. Library construction relied on 5' RACE. A second roughly 6 to 12 cycle PCR used a sample-barcoded 5' primer and a J-beta primer mix. A template-switch 5' adaptor carrying 12 random nucleotides introduced a unique molecular identifier onto each TCR beta cDNA molecule. At least 2.5 million CDR3-containing paired-end reads were obtained from each sample. First-strand cDNA synthesis was performed from all RNA using the Mint cDNA synthesis kit, with priming by a TRBC-specific oligonucleotide. After uracil-DNA glycosylase treatment, a first 18-cycle PCR used universal primers M1SS and BC2_uni_R on all cDNA. Concerning the study's data processing: Each sample was normalized by randomly selecting 1 million high-quality reads, each carrying a distinct molecular identifier. Reads with shared molecular identifiers were discarded instead of being binned into consensus sequences. MiTCR, set to a Q25 quality threshold and the strictest error-elimination algorithm, was used for CDR3 identification, clonotype clustering and error correction. A nonparametric unseen species model with Euler transformation was used to estimate a lower bound on total TCR beta diversity. In TCRdb, the public reads were trimmed at Q25 with fastp and aligned with MiXCR, with productive beta chains retained. Records with the same CDR3 protein are collapsed into one entry carrying the most frequent genes and DNA. TCRdb, not the original authors, processed these V and J calls. Counted in this sample were fewer than 2 million distinct CDR3 sequences; around 40% of them appeared once. The ten largest clonotypes hold under 25% of the sample.

The roughly 39 donors, aged roughly 6 to 90 years, were systemically healthy Caucasian individuals from Russia. Each donor gave 8 to 10 milliliters of peripheral blood, drawn into EDTA-treated Vacutainer tubes. Ficoll-Paque density-gradient centrifugation was used to isolate PBMCs, with at least 7 million obtained per sample. Trizol reagent was used to extract total RNA from the PBMCs, yielding at least 5.5 micrograms per sample. For every donor, an aliquot of PBMCs went through flow cytometry to measure the percentages of naive CD45RAhigh/CD27high T cells. The study at large found these results: Estimates of total diversity from one million sequenced T cells were regarded as lower bounds and underestimates. Compared with the aged group, the long-lived group had more naive CD4+ T cells, fewer expanded clones and increased TCR diversity, a pattern suggesting age selection. Observed TCR beta diversity per million T cells fell roughly linearly with age, and a significant reduction was already apparent by age about 36. Because profiling used bulk unsorted PBMCs, naive and antigen-experienced compartments could not be compared conclusively. Donor CMV infection status was unknown, potentially confounding age-related changes in expanded clonotypes. There was a strong correlation between observed TCR beta diversity and the percentage of naive T cells measured by flow cytometry.

This clonotype showed up just a few times. The clone's antigen remains unknown. Base qualities are missing; no much larger clone stands one base away. Sample: blood. This clonotype was sampled from a human donor in good health. This chain is built from TRBV24-1 and TRBJ1-2, with the D gene uncertain. The nucleotides are TGTGCCACCAGTGAATCTAACTATGGCTACACCTTC. Translated, it gives CATSESNYGYTF.